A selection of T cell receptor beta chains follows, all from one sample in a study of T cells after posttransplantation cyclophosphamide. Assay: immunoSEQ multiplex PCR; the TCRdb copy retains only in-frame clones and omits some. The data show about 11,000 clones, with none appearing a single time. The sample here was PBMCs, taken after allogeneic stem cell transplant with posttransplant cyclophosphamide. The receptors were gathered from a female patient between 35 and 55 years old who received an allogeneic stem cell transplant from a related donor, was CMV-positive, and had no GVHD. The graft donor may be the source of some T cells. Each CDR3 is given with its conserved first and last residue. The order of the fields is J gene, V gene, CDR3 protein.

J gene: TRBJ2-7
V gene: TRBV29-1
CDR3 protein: CSVDRGNEQYF

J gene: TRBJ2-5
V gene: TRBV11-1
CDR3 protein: CASSSGTGLQTQYF

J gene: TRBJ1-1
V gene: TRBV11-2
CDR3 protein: CASSPQRAGALMNTEAFF

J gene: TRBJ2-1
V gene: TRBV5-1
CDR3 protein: CASEGGKLANEQFF

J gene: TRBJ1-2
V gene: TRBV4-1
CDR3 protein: CASSQVSNYGYTF

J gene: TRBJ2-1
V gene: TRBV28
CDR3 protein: CASSFPQGAGGRSSYNEQFF

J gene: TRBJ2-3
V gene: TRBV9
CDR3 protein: CASSVGSGKGTDTQYF

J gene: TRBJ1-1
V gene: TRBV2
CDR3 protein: CASSRTGGNTEAFF

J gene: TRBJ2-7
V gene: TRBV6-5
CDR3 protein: CASSPGQGIYEQYF

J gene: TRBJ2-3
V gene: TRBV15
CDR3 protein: CATSRAPDTQYF

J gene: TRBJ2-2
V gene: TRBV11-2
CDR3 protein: CASSPRSGTGELFF

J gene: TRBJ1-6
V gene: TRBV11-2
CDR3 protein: CASSLVSGKGAPLHF

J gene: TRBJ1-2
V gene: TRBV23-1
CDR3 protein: CASSHNFETCYGYTF

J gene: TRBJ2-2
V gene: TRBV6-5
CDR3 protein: CASSWGTDTGELFF

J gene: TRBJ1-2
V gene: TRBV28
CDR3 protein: CASSSGGRDSGYTF

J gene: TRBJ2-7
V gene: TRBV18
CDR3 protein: CASSTVPYEQYF